This note documents a single T cell receptor beta chain sequence. Antigen unknown. The sample originates from a study of T cell clones after liver transplantation. The overall study: Standard immunosuppression, with no induction, continued until 12-24 months after transplant. Points from the study as a whole: Graft donor-reactive T cells may have migrated into the graft rather than being deleted.

V gave up 8 bases and J gave up 9 bases; unmatched junction bases: 16. The CDR3 contains 16 residues. CDR1 is MNHNY and CDR2 is SVGAGI in the germline V gene (reference sequence). TCRdb keeps only in-frame clones here, not all; method: immunoSEQ multiplex PCR. The table has roughly 100,000 clones, around 84% seen once. V and J are TRBV6-6 and TRBJ2-1; 10 nucleotides match TRBD2. The sequencing here drew on CD4+ T cells from blood, taken 47 months after liver transplant. The sequence was collected from a human patient who received a liver transplant. Among the T cells, some may be from the graft donor. The CDR3 sequence: CASLPKSGRGGSEQFF. The DNA for the CDR3 is TGTGCCAGCTTACCTAAAAGCGGGAGGGGGGGCAGTGAGCAGTTCTTC.